Listed below are T cell receptor beta chains from one sample, sequenced in a study of vaccination and CD4 T cells after COVID-19. Their target antigens are unknown. TCRdb processed the PCR reads anew with MiXCR; each CDR3 protein has one entry. The sample records about 14,000 distinct CDR3 sequences, 43% being singletons. Sequencing used cultured CD4+ T cells from blood. These TCRs come from a human donor with COVID-19. CDR3s leave out the opening cysteine and the closing phenylalanine or tryptophan. Some rows mark clone size as missing; the rest say once, few, many or name a class of expanded clone.

v_gene,j_gene,abundance,CDR3aa
TRBV6-1,TRBJ1-5,few,ASQKTGGTEH
TRBV7-9,TRBJ2-3,NA,ASRFWGTSGTDTQY
TRBV6-1,TRBJ2-1,few,ASSEALLAGGTYNEQF
TRBV4-2,TRBJ2-2,NA,ASSQAFGADTGELF
TRBV5-4,TRBJ1-5,few,ASSLGGGNQPQH
TRBV6-5,TRBJ1-1,NA,ASSYSILNTEAF
TRBV6-1,TRBJ2-5,NA,ASSSGVGWETQY
TRBV6-1,TRBJ2-3,NA,ASSATGQPTQY
TRBV19,TRBJ1-1,NA,ASSPNRVSLNTEAF
TRBV6-5,TRBJ2-5,NA,ASSYSFPGGGQETQY
TRBV28,TRBJ1-3,once,ASNSLFSGNTIY
TRBV6-1,TRBJ1-2,few,ASSAGGGLYGYT
TRBV5-6,TRBJ1-1,NA,ASSRNYDSNTEAF
TRBV11-2,TRBJ1-2,NA,ASSVSPGTHYGYT
TRBV7-3,TRBJ2-1,NA,ASSLRGTSGGYEQF
TRBV5-1,TRBJ1-5,NA,ASSLLPNQPQH